A single sample is the source of the 29 T cell receptor beta chains below, sequenced in a study of beta chain features in type 1 diabetes (dated by TCRdb to 2016 to 2019). Here is what the overall study found, with its caveats: In all four CD4+ subsets, TCRB CDR3 length was moderately but significantly shorter in type 1 diabetes patients.

Libraries came from the immunoSEQ multiplex PCR assay. The High Capacity cDNA Reverse Transcription Kit was used to reverse transcribe all of the isolated RNA, meaning that expressed TCRB transcripts were what got sequenced. Here the immuneACCESS table is served through TCRdb, limited to in-frame sequences with V and J called. Missing clones are a known gap in these copies; in checked studies unresolved V genes cover under half, and the rest lacks a known reason. Across this sample there are over 150,000 clones, with 9% to 12% seen only once. More than 0.4% of the sample comes from the top ten. Their antigen targets remain unknown. The specimen was central memory CD4+ T cells from blood. The source is a man aged 25 to 45 with type 1 diabetes.

The chain couples TRBV30 to TRBJ1-2, with 7 bases that match TRBD1. V lost 2 bases, J lost 6 bases, and 6 bases stayed unmatched. Germline-derived CDR1 and CDR2 are GTSNPN and SVGIG (reference sequence). This CDR3 is built from 13 residues. CDR3 bases: TGTGCCTGGAGTTCGGGACAGACCGATGGCTACACCTTC. Encoded protein: CAWSSGQTDGYTF.

The genes are TRBV25-1 and TRBJ2-3, with 8 bases fitting TRBD1. V lost 6 bases, J lost 10 bases, and 6 bases stayed unmatched. The CDR3 runs 12 residues. From germline, CDR1 is MGHDK and CDR2 SYGVNS. CDR3 coding DNA: TGTGCCAGCAGGGTAGGACAGGGAGCGCAGTATTTT. This codes for CASRVGQGAQYF.

This chain connects TRBV5-5 to TRBJ1-2; D call uncertain. Germline V gives CDR1 SGHKS, CDR2 YYEKEE (reference sequence). The CDR3 spans 13 residues. Trimming cost V 1 base and J 0 bases, with 4 bases left between them. The CDR3 sequence: CASSLNSNYGYTF. The CDR3 DNA reads TGTGCCAGCAGCTTGAACTCTAACTATGGCTACACCTTC.

This clone was recorded a few times. The genes are TRBV2 and TRBJ2-3; TRBD2 might be the D (5 bases). V was cut by 4 bases and J by 3 bases, with 8 bases left in between. Looked up from germline, CDR1 is SNHLY and CDR2 is FYNNEI. There are 13 residues in the CDR3. In nucleotides, the CDR3 is TGTGCCAGCAGTGTCGGGGAGACAGATACGCAGTATTTT. The encoded protein is CASSVGETDTQYF.

The chain uses TRBV5-1 and TRBJ1-4, with 8 bases fitting TRBD1. The CDR3 consists of 15 residues. Trimming at V came to 5 bases and at J to 8 bases, leaving 11 bases not matched to a gene. Germline assignment: CDR1 SGHRS and CDR2 YFSETQ. CDR3: CASRMTQGGPEKLFF. The CDR3, as DNA: TGCGCCAGCAGAATGACACAGGGGGGCCCGGAAAAACTGTTTTTT.

The table lists this clone with a few counts. Other DNA sequences in this sample translate to the same CDR3. V usage is TRBV7-2 and J usage is TRBJ1-5; 10 positions agree with TRBD1. Germline CDR1 and CDR2: SGHTA and FQGNSA. CDR3 length: 15 residues. V was clipped by 3 bases and J by 2 bases; unmatched bases: 1. CDR3 bases: TGTGCCAGCAGCTTGGGGACAGGGGGCAATCAGCCCCAGCATTTT. Amino acids: CASSLGTGGNQPQHF.

This clone was found a few times. The V gene is TRBV4-2, the J gene TRBJ1-3; perhaps TRBD1 as D (6 bases). Germline-derived CDR1 and CDR2 are LGHNA and YNFKEQ. The CDR3 is 19 residues long. V lost 1 base, J lost 0 bases, and 19 bases lay in between. The CDR3 DNA follows: TGTGCCAGCAGCCAAGCATACACCTCGACAGGAGGCTCTGGAAACACCATATATTTT. This codes for CASSQAYTSTGGSGNTIYF.

In this sample, this clone turned up a few times. The chain joins TRBV6-5 to TRBJ1-1, with 8 bases that match TRBD1. CDR1 is MNHEY, CDR2 SVGAGI, per germline. J gave up 4 bases and V 2 bases, and 6 bases lay outside the gene matches. The length of the CDR3 is 15 residues. The CDR3 spells CASSYDQGASTEAFF. CDR3 DNA sequence: TGTGCCAGCAGTTACGATCAGGGGGCCTCCACTGAAGCTTTCTTT.

This clone was detected only a few times. This rearrangement joins TRBV14 to TRBJ2-5, with a possible D match to TRBD1 (5 bases). This CDR3 region has 16 residues. V gave up 3 bases and J gave up 5 bases, with 19 bases separating them. Germline V gives CDR1 SGHDN, CDR2 FVKESK. In DNA form, the CDR3 reads TGTGCCAGCAGCCATCAACCCCAGGGCTGGGGCGAGACCCAGTACTTC. Protein product: CASSHQPQGWGETQYF.

The V and J genes are TRBV18 and TRBJ2-7; D is possibly TRBD2 (6 bases). Looked up from germline, CDR1 is KGHSH and CDR2 is LQKENI. V was shortened by 3 bases and J by 3 bases, with 15 bases between the two germline ends. This CDR3 region has 15 residues. CDR3 in amino acids: CASSPAAGTDYEQYF. CDR3 DNA: TGTGCCAGCTCACCCGCTGCGGGAACCGACTACGAGCAGTACTTC.

The chain has TRBV19 and TRBJ1-1; the match to TRBD1 covers 7 bases. The CDR3 covers 13 residues. CDR1 is LNHDA, CDR2 SQIVND, per germline (reference sequence). The V segment lost 4 bases and the J segment 5 bases; nucleotides outside the gene matches: 4. CDR3 sequence reads: CASSTSGQTEAFF. DNA of the CDR3: TGTGCCAGTAGTACCTCGGGACAGACTGAAGCTTTCTTT.

The chain employs TRBV5-1 and TRBJ1-1, with a tentative D call TRBD1 (6 bases). V was shortened by 4 bases and J by 5 bases, with 18 bases between the two germline ends. The CDR3 length is 15 residues. CDR1 SGHRS and CDR2 YFSETQ come from the germline V gene. The CDR3 protein is CASSIQQGGVTEAFF. Written as DNA, the CDR3 is TGCGCCAGCAGCATCCAACAGGGAGGGGTAACTGAAGCTTTCTTT.

This clone appeared a few times. V is TRBV28 and J is TRBJ1-2; the D gene is possibly TRBD1 (5 bases). Per germline, CDR1 MDHEN and CDR2 SYDVKM. Trimming pared 5 bases from V and 4 bases from J, leaving 14 bases between. The CDR3 spans 14 residues. In DNA form, the CDR3 reads TGTGCCAGCAGTCTAGGACAACAACTCTATGGCTACACCTTC. Protein sequence: CASSLGQQLYGYTF.

As to this clone: Other DNA sequences of this sample code for an identical CDR3. The chain has TRBV4-2 and TRBJ2-3; D uncertain. This CDR3 is 14 amino acids long. Germline CDR1 is LGHNA and CDR2 is YNFKEQ. The V end was cut by 1 base, the J end by 2 bases, with 7 bases between. The chain's CDR3 is CASSQGALTDTQYF. In DNA, the CDR3 is TGTGCCAGCAGCCAAGGGGCCCTCACAGATACGCAGTATTTT.

This clone was observed a few times. The CDR3 here is CASSPQLAGPGDEQFF. The CDR3 coding sequence is TGTGCCAGCAGCCCCCAGCTAGCGGGTCCAGGGGATGAGCAGTTCTTC. The chain joins TRBV2 to TRBJ2-1; 8 bases fit TRBD2. With V trimmed by 6 bases and J by 8 bases, 15 bases remained unmatched. Germline CDR1 is SNHLY and CDR2 is FYNNEI. The CDR3 runs to 16 residues.

This chain joins TRBV5-4 and TRBJ1-5; D is perhaps TRBD1 (6 bases). The CDR3 extends over 14 amino acids. Germline V CDR1 and CDR2: SGHNT, YYREEE (reference sequence). V was clipped by 1 base and J by 7 bases, with 12 bases between them. The CDR3 loop is CASSLKDSSQPQHF. CDR3 DNA sequence: TGTGCCAGCAGCTTGAAGGACAGTAGCCAGCCCCAGCATTTT.

The rearrangement uses TRBV15 and TRBJ1-3; D call uncertain. Between the trimmed V and J ends, which lost 0 bases and 7 bases, there was a span of 7 bases. The germline V gene encodes CDR1 LNHNV and CDR2 YYDKDF (reference sequence). This CDR3 spans 13 amino acids. The CDR3 DNA follows: TGTGCCACCAGCAGAGATCCGTCGAACACCATATATTTT. As protein: CATSRDPSNTIYF.

V gene TRBV5-8 combines with J gene TRBJ1-4; TRBD1 agrees at 7 bases. Germline CDR1 SGHTS, CDR2 YDEGEE. This CDR3 spans 15 amino acids. With 2 bases clipped from V and 7 bases from J, the junction kept 8 bases outside the gene matches. CDR3 loop: CASSFNTGAGEKLFF. The CDR3 coding sequence is TGTGCCAGCAGCTTTAACACAGGGGCGGGTGAAAAACTGTTTTTT.

In its sample, this clone was seen a few times. CDR3: CASSPWLGHPNTEAFF. The CDR3 DNA follows: TGCGCCAGCAGCCCATGGCTGGGGCACCCAAACACTGAAGCTTTCTTT. This rearrangement joins TRBV5-1 to TRBJ1-1; D perhaps matches TRBD1 (5 bases). The V end was cut by 4 bases, the J end by 2 bases, with 18 bases between. Germline V gives CDR1 SGHRS, CDR2 YFSETQ. The CDR3 spans 16 residues.

This clone has just a few counts. The chain recombines TRBV19 with TRBJ2-3; possibly TRBD2 for D (6 bases). Germline loops: CDR1 LNHDA, CDR2 SQIVND (reference sequence). This CDR3 has 15 amino acids. Trimming shortened V by 1 base and J by 3 bases, and 11 bases separated the two germline ends. CDR3 protein: CASSIAEGRTDTQYF. CDR3 sequence (DNA): TGTGCCAGTAGTATAGCAGAAGGGAGGACAGATACGCAGTATTTT.

As to this clone: The sample has other DNA sequences that encode this CDR3 too. The chain uses TRBV7-2 and TRBJ2-7; 9 bases agree with TRBD2. V trimming: 2 bases; J trimming: 4 bases; junction bases outside the gene matches: 0. CDR3 length: 13 amino acids. The germline gives CDR1 SGHTA, CDR2 FQGNSA. The CDR3 DNA follows: TGTGCCAGCAGCTTAACTAGCGGGTACGAGCAGTACTTC. Amino acids: CASSLTSGYEQYF.

This clone was detected a few times. Other DNA variants within this sample encode the same CDR3. The chain recombines TRBV7-9 with TRBJ2-1; D unclear. V dropped 0 bases and J dropped 7 bases, with 4 bases sitting between them. Germline CDR1 and CDR2: SEHNR and FQNEAQ (reference sequence). The CDR3 totals 12 residues. CDR3 bases: TGTGCCAGCAGCTTAGCGTCGAATGAGCAGTTCTTC. It specifies CASSLASNEQFF.

The rearrangement links TRBV5-1 to TRBJ2-7, with D perhaps matching TRBD2 (5 bases). Germline V lookup: CDR1 SGHRS, CDR2 YFSETQ. The CDR3 covers 13 residues. Trimming shortened V by 4 bases and J by 5 bases, and 13 bases separated the two germline ends. CDR3 DNA: TGCGCCAGCAGCCCCAACAGCGGCAACGAGCAGTACTTC. Protein product: CASSPNSGNEQYF.

This clone was counted a few times. The V gene is TRBV7-2, the J gene TRBJ2-5; tentatively, D is TRBD1 (6 bases). The CDR3 is made up of 12 amino acids. Trimming cost V 5 bases and J 5 bases, with 9 bases left between them. In germline, CDR1 is SGHTA, CDR2 FQGNSA. Written as DNA, the CDR3 is TGTGCCAGCAGCCCGGACAGCGAGACCCAGTACTTC. Amino acids: CASSPDSETQYF.

About this clone: This specimen includes other DNA sequences encoding the same CDR3. The chain links TRBV5-6 to TRBJ1-1, with D unresolved. The germline V and J ends were trimmed by 4 bases and 0 bases, with 7 bases remaining between them. CDR3 length equals 13 residues. Per germline, CDR1 SGHDT and CDR2 YYEEEE. CDR3 residues: CASSGQVNTEAFF. The CDR3 DNA follows: TGTGCCAGCAGCGGGCAGGTGAACACTGAAGCTTTCTTT.

This chain connects TRBV28 to TRBJ1-5; TRBD1 is a possible D gene (6 bases). Germline-derived CDR1 and CDR2 are MDHEN and SYDVKM. The CDR3 has 14 amino acids. The V end was cut by 5 bases, the J end by 9 bases, with 17 bases between. The CDR3: CASSPPPQGRPQHF. CDR3 nucleotide sequence: TGTGCCAGCAGTCCCCCTCCCCAGGGGCGGCCCCAGCATTTT.

The sample holds a few counts of this clone. J is TRBJ1-2 and V is TRBV7-2; perhaps TRBD1 as D (6 bases). Germline V gene sequence: CDR1 SGHTA, CDR2 FQGNSA. The CDR3 is 14 residues long. Deletions cut 5 bases from V and 7 bases from J, with 17 bases between. CDR3 nucleotides: TGTGCCAGCAGCAACCACAGGGACCGACGTGGCTACACCTTC. Amino acid sequence: CASSNHRDRRGYTF.

This clone occurred a few times. The genes are TRBV28 and TRBJ1-1, with a tentative D call TRBD1 (6 bases). The CDR3 runs to 13 residues. V lost 8 bases to trimming and J lost 3 bases, with 13 bases between them. The germline CDR1 and CDR2 sequences are MDHEN and SYDVKM. CDR3 in DNA: TGTGCCAGCCGAACAGGGATCGACACTGAAGCTTTCTTT. This translates into CASRTGIDTEAFF.

There are a few counts of this clone. The identical CDR3 is also encoded by other nucleotide sequences in the sample. This sequence joins TRBV7-2 and TRBJ1-1, with TRBD1 matching over 7 bases. V lost 1 base to trimming and J lost 4 bases; unmatched junction nucleotides: 3. CDR1 and CDR2 (germline): SGHTA, FQGNSA. The CDR3 runs to 14 residues. CDR3 coding DNA: TGTGCCAGCAGCTTAGACAGGGGCGGCACTGAAGCTTTCTTT. Amino acids: CASSLDRGGTEAFF.